The sequence of this TCR beta chain was determined in a study of blood T cells in healthy people across ages. V was pared by 6 bases and J by 4 bases, with 17 bases of the junction left unmatched. Germline V gene lookup returns CDR1 DFQATT and CDR2 SNEGSKA (reference sequence). The CDR3 covers 17 residues. A J-beta primer mix and a sample-barcoded 5' primer were used in a second PCR of roughly 6 to 11 cycles. TCRdb redid the calling of the 5' RACE reads with MiXCR, one entry per CDR3 protein. The sample holds approximately 700,000 distinct CDR3 sequences, 32% seen once. At least ten counts were recorded for this clonotype.

Sequenced material: blood. This sequence joins TRBV20-1 and TRBJ2-1; 8 bases agree with TRBD2. The sequence was obtained from an elderly woman in good health. CDR3 coding DNA: TGCAGTGCCCCCCTAATCCGGGCGGGGGGCATATACAATGAGCAGTTCTTC. Amino acid sequence: CSAPLIRAGGIYNEQFF.